This T cell receptor (beta chain) was found in a study of shared clonotypes between healthy human individuals. Study-wide background: CD4 naive and memory got three plates each, CD8 naive two, CD8 memory one.

The study ran the assay at deep level. Sequencing was performed with immunoSEQ multiplex PCR; in TCRdb, only in-frame clones are kept and a portion is missing. The sample has over 2 million clones, roughly 90% seen once. CDR1 is SGHRS and CDR2 is YFSETQ in the germline V gene. V lost 0 bases, J lost 3 bases, and 8 bases lay in between. This CDR3 is 14 amino acids long. Caucasian adults living in Nashville, Tennessee, provided all samples. General study results and limits: Relative to their counterparts shared across all four donors, non-shared clonotypes exhibited diminished generation probabilities.

Turning to this clone: Its antigen is as yet unknown.

The chain employs TRBV5-1 and TRBJ2-3; no reliable D call. The receptor was isolated from a man aged 18 to 29 in good health. Some clones in this sample may be carry-over from other donors' samples. Sequences were obtained from naive CD4+ T cells from PBMCs. This sample's subset: CD45RA+ positively selected. The CDR3: CASSLALLTDTQYF. DNA for the CDR3: TGCGCCAGCAGCTTGGCGCTCTTGACAGATACGCAGTATTTT.